One sample yielded the 32 T cell receptor beta chains listed below, sequenced in a study of blood T cell repertoires in COVID-19 (dated by TCRdb to 2018 to 2021). Libraries were built with the immunoSEQ multiplex PCR assay. TCRdb stores this immuneACCESS table with in-frame sequences only. Part of the clones is absent; in the studies checked, under half of the shortfall reflects unresolved V genes, and no reason is known for the rest. A total of 55,000 to 85,000 clones appear in this sample, approximately 83% of them only once. Roughly an eighth of the sample belongs to the ten largest clones. Sequenced: peripheral blood. The receptors were sampled from a human donor in a cohort sampled during active COVID-19.

The sample holds one count of this clone. This sequence joins TRBV6-5 and TRBJ1-1; TRBD1 matches 7 bases. The CDR3 is 14 residues long. J lost 1 base, V lost 6 bases, and 5 bases had no gene match. CDR1 is MNHEY and CDR2 is SVGAGI in the germline V gene. CDR3 DNA sequence: TGTGCCAGCAGCGCGGACAGGAAGAACACTGAAGCTTTCTTT. Residues: CASSADRKNTEAFF.

This chain links TRBV30 with TRBJ2-5; 11 bases align to TRBD1. Looked up from germline, CDR1 is GTSNPN and CDR2 is SVGIG (reference sequence). The V and J ends lost 3 bases and 5 bases, in that order; junction bases with no gene match: 5. The length of the CDR3 is 14 residues. In nucleotides, the CDR3 is TGTGCCTGGAGGGACAGGGGGCTGGCTGAGACCCAGTACTTC. As protein: CAWRDRGLAETQYF.

This sequence joins TRBV18 and TRBJ1-3; 8 nucleotides match TRBD1. Looked up from germline, CDR1 is KGHSH and CDR2 is LQKENI. V lost 3 bases, J lost 4 bases, and 5 bases stayed unmatched. The CDR3 consists of 15 residues. The CDR3 region is CASSPPSGGGNTIYF. For the CDR3, the DNA is TGTGCCAGCTCACCCCCCTCAGGGGGCGGAAACACCATATATTTT.

This chain uses TRBV6-6 with TRBJ1-1; D is ambiguous. V was clipped by 0 bases and J by 1 base, with 6 bases between them. This CDR3 spans 14 amino acids. CDR1 and CDR2 (germline): MNHNY, SVGAGI (reference sequence). CDR3 in amino acids: CASSYSHGNTEAFF. The CDR3 DNA reads as TGTGCCAGCAGTTACTCGCACGGGAACACTGAAGCTTTCTTT.

The CDR3 region has the DNA TGTGCCAGCAATAGCGGGCGGTCAGATACGCAGTATTTT. This codes for CASNSGRSDTQYF. This sequence joins TRBV6-5 and TRBJ2-3; 7 bases match TRBD2. The length of the CDR3 is 13 residues. Germline CDR1 reads MNHEY; CDR2 reads SVGAGI. With V trimmed by 7 bases and J by 4 bases, 5 bases remained unmatched.

The V gene is TRBV11-3, the J gene TRBJ2-2; D remains unclear. V lost 2 bases, J lost 7 bases, and 8 bases lay in between. Germline V CDR1 and CDR2: SGHNT, YENEEA. The length of the CDR3 is 13 residues. CDR3 region: CASSLSFDGELFF. The CDR3 DNA follows: TGTGCCAGCAGCTTAAGCTTCGACGGGGAGCTGTTTTTT.

This chain links TRBV6-6 with TRBJ1-5; possible D gene TRBD1, 6 bases. Trimming removed 6 bases at V and 4 bases at J, with 16 bases between. Looked up from germline, CDR1 is MNHNY and CDR2 is SVGAGI (reference sequence). The CDR3 consists of 15 residues. CDR3 coding DNA: TGTGCCAGCAGCCTCCAGGACAGTCGAAATCAGCCCCAGCATTTT. Amino acid sequence: CASSLQDSRNQPQHF.

Points on this clone: This CDR3 is also generated by other DNA sequences in the sample. The chain couples TRBV6-5 to TRBJ1-1, with D perhaps TRBD1 (6 bases). Germline V gene data show CDR1 as MNHEY and CDR2 as SVGAGI. The CDR3 length is 13 residues. V was clipped by 6 bases and J by 5 bases, with 13 bases between them. This CDR3 reads CASSLQGRTEAFF. For the CDR3, the DNA is TGTGCCAGCAGCCTACAGGGACGAACTGAAGCTTTCTTT.

The chain combines TRBV10-3 with TRBJ2-7; 7 nucleotides align to TRBD1. Germline V gene lookup returns CDR1 ENHRY and CDR2 SYGVKD. V dropped 8 bases and J dropped 3; count of bases not matched to a gene: 4. The CDR3 runs 12 residues. CDR3 DNA: TGTGCCATCCGGGACAGTAGCTACGAGCAGTACTTC. The encoded protein is CAIRDSSYEQYF.

The chain's CDR3 is CASRPQGGGELFF. The DNA of the CDR3 is TGTGCCAGCAGACCCCAGGGGGGCGGGGAGCTGTTTTTT. V and J are TRBV6-5 and TRBJ2-2, with D perhaps matching TRBD1 (7 bases). The CDR3 is made up of 13 amino acids. V dropped 6 bases and J dropped 7 bases, with 12 bases sitting between them. Germline assignment: CDR1 MNHEY and CDR2 SVGAGI.

The rearrangement links TRBV10-1 to TRBJ2-5, with TRBD2 as a possible D gene (5 bases). Trimming shortened V by 4 bases and J by 4 bases, and 13 bases separated the two germline ends. Per the germline V gene, CDR1 is WNHNN and CDR2 is SYGVQD (reference sequence). CDR3 length: 14 amino acids. CDR3 residues: CASSGTARGETQYF. The CDR3 DNA reads TGCGCCAGCAGTGGGACGGCCCGGGGAGAGACCCAGTACTTC.

The rearrangement joins TRBV5-5 to TRBJ1-2; 7 bases line up with TRBD1. From germline, CDR1 is SGHKS and CDR2 YYEKEE (reference sequence). The trim removed 4 bases at V and 4 bases at J, leaving 4 bases unmatched. The CDR3 is 13 residues long. The chain's CDR3 is CASSGQDIYGYTF. The CDR3 DNA sequence: TGTGCCAGCAGCGGACAGGATATCTATGGCTACACCTTC.

The chain couples TRBV18 to TRBJ2-2; 9 nucleotides align to TRBD1. The J segment lost 1 base and the V segment lost 1 base, leaving 1 base of the junction unmatched. Germline values: CDR1 KGHSH, CDR2 LQKENI. The CDR3 loop spans 16 amino acids. The CDR3 is CASSPQGQGNTGELFF. The CDR3 DNA reads TGTGCCAGCTCACCACAGGGACAGGGGAACACCGGGGAGCTGTTTTTT.

The J gene is TRBJ2-5, the V gene TRBV2; tentatively, D is TRBD2 (5 bases). CDR3 length: 13 residues. The V gene lost 7 bases and the J gene lost 2 bases, with 11 bases spanning the gap. Germline CDR1 reads SNHLY; CDR2 reads FYNNEI. CDR3 loop: CASKEAVQETQYF. The CDR3 DNA is TGTGCCAGCAAGGAGGCCGTTCAAGAGACCCAGTACTTC.

The chain uses TRBV7-2 and TRBJ1-1; D gene uncertain. Germline CDR1 is SGHTA and CDR2 is FQGNSA. This CDR3 is built from 13 residues. The ends were cut back, 5 bases at V and 3 bases at J, with 10 bases in the middle. CDR3 sequence: CASSLTVDTEAFF. CDR3 DNA: TGTGCCAGCAGCCTGACTGTGGACACTGAAGCTTTCTTT.

The chain combines TRBV7-2 with TRBJ2-3; 11 bases line up with TRBD2. The CDR3 extends over 17 amino acids. CDR1 and CDR2 (germline): SGHTA, FQGNSA. V dropped 0 bases and J dropped 6; count of bases not matched to a gene: 8. The CDR3 nucleotides are TGTGCCAGCAGCTTAGCGGTAGCGGGGGGGCCAGGGGATACGCAGTATTTT. It is translated as CASSLAVAGGPGDTQYF.

The rearrangement uses TRBV2 and TRBJ1-2, with unresolved D. The CDR3 spans 12 residues. Germline V CDR1 and CDR2: SNHLY, FYNNEI. The V and J ends lost 2 bases and 4 bases respectively, with 5 bases between them. The CDR3 sequence: CASSEQVYGYTF. CDR3 DNA sequence: TGTGCCAGCAGTGAACAGGTCTATGGCTACACCTTC.

The rearrangement links TRBV15 to TRBJ1-5, with D perhaps TRBD1 (6 bases). There are 16 residues in the CDR3. Trimming stripped 6 bases from V and 4 bases from J, with 19 bases between. Germline CDR1 and CDR2: LNHNV and YYDKDF (reference sequence). The CDR3 nucleotides are TGTGCCACCAGTTTTGACGTCCAGGGGTATAATCAGCCCCAGCATTTT. Translation gives CATSFDVQGYNQPQHF.

This chain uses TRBV18 with TRBJ2-7; 7 positions match TRBD2. Germline loops: CDR1 KGHSH, CDR2 LQKENI. Unmatched junction bases numbered 7, after V lost 8 bases and J lost 0 bases. This CDR3 contains 14 residues. DNA of the CDR3: TGTGCCAGCCGACCGGGGGGAAGCTCCTACGAGCAGTACTTC. Protein product: CASRPGGSSYEQYF.

The genes are TRBV5-4 and TRBJ2-3; 7 positions match TRBD2. The trim removed 2 bases at V and 2 bases at J, leaving 8 bases unmatched. The CDR3 sequence is 16 residues long. Germline V gene data show CDR1 as SGHNT and CDR2 as YYREEE (reference sequence). The CDR3 reads CASSFQVAGVTDTQYF. The DNA for the CDR3 is TGTGCCAGCAGCTTTCAAGTGGCGGGGGTCACAGATACGCAGTATTTT.

This chain uses TRBV29-1 with TRBJ1-1; 12 bases line up with TRBD1. Germline values: CDR1 SQVTM, CDR2 ANQGSEA. The CDR3 is 15 residues long. Trimming cost V 4 bases and J 11 bases; bases outside gene matches: 14. The CDR3 nucleotides read TGCAGCGTTGGGAAAGGTACCGGGACAGGGGGCGCGGCTTTCTTT. This encodes CSVGKGTGTGGAAFF.

The CDR3 DNA is TGTGCCAGTAGTATAAAGGCTGACAGAAACAATGAGCAGTTCTTC. Amino acid sequence: CASSIKADRNNEQFF. J is TRBJ2-1 and V is TRBV19, with D possibly TRBD1 on 5 matching bases. V lost 2 bases and J 5 bases, leaving 13 bases between the germline ends. The CDR3 contains 15 residues. Per germline, CDR1 LNHDA and CDR2 SQIVND (reference sequence).

V gene TRBV5-1 combines with J gene TRBJ2-1, with 7 nucleotides matching TRBD1. This CDR3 region has 15 residues. Germline V CDR1 and CDR2: SGHRS, YFSETQ. J gave up 0 bases and V 5 bases, and 5 bases lay outside the gene matches. In DNA form, the CDR3 reads TGCGCCAGCAGGCCGCAGGGGGACTCCTACAATGAGCAGTTCTTC. It codes for CASRPQGDSYNEQFF.

Here the CDR3 reads CSGRQGSEAFF. CDR3 nucleotides: TGCAGTGGAAGACAGGGATCTGAAGCTTTCTTT. The chain is built from TRBV20-1 and TRBJ1-1, with 7 positions matching TRBD1. Germline V gene sequence: CDR1 DFQATT, CDR2 SNEGSKA (reference sequence). CDR3 size: 11 residues. The J segment lost 6 bases and the V segment lost 7 bases, leaving 5 bases of the junction unmatched.

The rearrangement uses TRBV5-4 and TRBJ2-1, with D possibly being TRBD2 (7 bases). V was trimmed by 4 bases and J by 9 bases, leaving 14 bases between them. Germline V gene sequence: CDR1 SGHNT, CDR2 YYREEE (reference sequence). The CDR3 has 13 residues. The DNA for the CDR3 is TGTGCCAGCAGCCCGGGGGGCGTAGGTGAGCAGTTCTTC. This gives the protein CASSPGGVGEQFF.

This chain uses TRBV14 with TRBJ2-7, with 10 bases aligning to TRBD1. Germline CDR1 reads SGHDN; CDR2 reads FVKESK. The CDR3 loop spans 14 amino acids. Trimming took 4 bases from V and 6 from J; bases not matched to a gene: 6. CDR3 sequence reads: CASSLRDRGGEQYF. Written as DNA, the CDR3 is TGTGCCAGCAGCCTAAGGGACAGGGGTGGCGAGCAGTACTTC.

The chain joins TRBV6-5 to TRBJ1-3; possible D gene TRBD1, 6 bases. The CDR3 runs 13 residues. Trimming stripped 6 bases from V and 4 bases from J, with 10 bases between. From germline, CDR1 is MNHEY and CDR2 SVGAGI. The CDR3 DNA reads as TGTGCCAGCAGCACAGGGTCGGGAAACACCATATATTTT. Its protein is CASSTGSGNTIYF.

This chain connects TRBV7-2 to TRBJ2-7; tentative D call: TRBD1 (6 bases). CDR3 length equals 16 residues. The germline CDR1 and CDR2 sequences are SGHTA and FQGNSA. Deletions cut 0 bases from V and 3 bases from J, with 15 bases between. CDR3: CASSLAASRGGYEQYF. CDR3 bases: TGTGCCAGCAGCTTAGCGGCGTCCAGGGGCGGCTACGAGCAGTACTTC.

The chain combines TRBV6-5 with TRBJ1-2, with 9 bases lining up with TRBD1. The germline V gene encodes CDR1 MNHEY and CDR2 SVGAGI. The CDR3 is made up of 13 amino acids. The trim removed 10 bases at V and 8 bases at J, leaving 11 bases unmatched. The CDR3 protein is CATRTGALGGYTF. In DNA form, the CDR3 reads TGTGCCACCCGGACAGGGGCGCTGGGGGGCTACACCTTC.

The rearrangement links TRBV2 to TRBJ2-3; D gene uncertain. CDR1 SNHLY and CDR2 FYNNEI come from the germline V gene. This CDR3 spans 13 amino acids. The ends were cut back, 2 bases at V and 6 bases at J, with 9 bases in the middle. This chain's CDR3 is CASSESRADTQYF. As DNA, the CDR3 is TGTGCCAGCAGTGAAAGTAGAGCGGATACGCAGTATTTT.

The V gene is TRBV13, the J gene TRBJ2-7; 10 bases match TRBD2. This CDR3 comprises 14 residues. Germline V gene lookup returns CDR1 PRHDT and CDR2 FYEKMQ (reference sequence). The V segment lost 5 bases and the J segment 4 bases; nucleotides outside the gene matches: 5. CDR3 nucleotide sequence: TGTGCCAGCAGCAGGACTAGCGGAGGGTACGAGCAGTACTTC. This encodes CASSRTSGGYEQYF.

The chain has TRBV7-2 and TRBJ2-6; TRBD1 matches at 7 bases. The CDR3 runs to 14 residues. The germline gives CDR1 SGHTA, CDR2 FQGNSA. With V trimmed by 8 bases and J by 4 bases, 5 bases remained unmatched. CDR3 in DNA: TGTGCCAGCTCAGGGACAGCCGGGGCCAACGTCCTGACTTTC. This encodes CASSGTAGANVLTF.